Sequencing of this T cell receptor beta chain was carried out in a study of blood T cell repertoires in COVID-19. Repertoires were generated with immunoSEQ multiplex PCR, while TCRdb's copy carries only in-frame clones and drops some. This sample yields under 75,000 clones, of which about nine tenths are seen a single time; approximately 10% belongs to the top ten. V lost 5 bases to trimming and J lost 7 bases; unmatched junction nucleotides: 8. The CDR3 consists of 14 residues. Germline-derived CDR1 and CDR2 are MDHEN and SYDVKM. This chain connects TRBV28 to TRBJ1-5; 7 bases align to TRBD1. The sample comprised peripheral blood. The sequence derives from a young woman with acute or convalescent COVID-19. CDR3 amino acids: CASSPGTARQPQHF. The CDR3 coding sequence is TGTGCCAGCAGTCCAGGGACAGCAAGACAGCCCCAGCATTTT.